Shown below are 24 T cell receptor beta chains from a single sample sequenced in a study of cytomegalovirus exposure and HLA in healthy donors (TCRdb year 2017). Preparation of the library involved the immunoSEQ multiplex PCR assay. For the multiplex PCR, a mixture combining 60 forward primers for TCR Vbeta segments and 13 reverse primers for TCR Jbeta segments was used. The source is immuneACCESS, and TCRdb retained only in-frame sequences with V and J called. Part of the clones is not carried over; for the studies checked, unresolved V genes explain less than half of this, and the remainder is unexplained. In this sample the table shows around 130,000 clones, about 80% of which occur a single time. The ten top clones hold 4% of the sample. The source material was PBMCs. The receptors stem from a woman aged 40-49 years in good health and CMV-seronegative.

The chain combines TRBV11-1 with TRBJ2-1; possibly TRBD2 for D (5 bases). The CDR3 totals 13 residues. Trimming stripped 0 bases from V and 10 bases from J, with 10 bases between. The germline V gene encodes CDR1 SGHAT and CDR2 FQDESV (reference sequence). The CDR3 sequence: CASSLALASEQFF. The DNA of the CDR3 is TGTGCCAGCAGCTTAGCCCTAGCTAGCGAGCAGTTCTTC.

The chain joins TRBV4-1 to TRBJ2-7; possibly TRBD2 for D (6 bases). The CDR3 extends over 16 amino acids. The ends were cut back, 4 bases at V and 0 bases at J, with 16 bases in the middle. Germline V gene sequence: CDR1 MGHRA, CDR2 YSYEKL. The CDR3 DNA is TGCGCCAGCAGCCCCGGGGGTAGCGGTCTCTCCTACGAGCAGTACTTC. Its translation is CASSPGGSGLSYEQYF.

In this sample, this clone turned up a few times. V is TRBV19 and J is TRBJ2-7, with D possibly matching TRBD1 (5 bases). The V end was cut by 1 base, the J end by 5 bases, with 15 bases between. Looked up from germline, CDR1 is LNHDA and CDR2 is SQIVND (reference sequence). The CDR3 contains 15 residues. This CDR3 is CASSIGVGDINEQYF. The CDR3 DNA sequence: TGTGCCAGTAGTATAGGGGTAGGGGATATAAACGAGCAGTACTTC.

This clone was observed a few times. The chain has TRBV4-2 and TRBJ1-1; TRBD1 is a possible D gene (5 bases). This CDR3 is 14 amino acids long. The V gene lost 0 bases and the J gene lost 4 bases, with 9 bases spanning the gap. The germline V gene encodes CDR1 LGHNA and CDR2 YNFKEQ. The CDR3 is CASSQDGGSTEAFF. The CDR3 region has the DNA TGTGCCAGCAGCCAAGATGGGGGGTCCACTGAAGCTTTCTTT.

This chain joins TRBV4-2 and TRBJ2-7; D is perhaps TRBD2 (6 bases). V lost 0 bases, J lost 2 bases, and 20 bases lay in between. Germline CDR1 reads LGHNA; CDR2 reads YNFKEQ. CDR3 length equals 18 residues. This CDR3 is CASSQDQAGSLMTYEQYF. The CDR3 nucleotides read TGTGCCAGCAGCCAAGATCAGGCGGGATCACTAATGACCTACGAGCAGTACTTC.

This chain links TRBV9 with TRBJ2-7; possibly TRBD1 for D (5 bases). Germline assignment: CDR1 SGDLS and CDR2 YYNGEE. V lost 3 bases to trimming and J lost 2 bases, with 12 bases between them. This CDR3 is 14 amino acids long. CDR3 nucleotides: TGTGCCAGCAGCGCTAAGGACACCGCCTACGAGCAGTACTTC. This sequence encodes CASSAKDTAYEQYF.

The chain employs TRBV4-1 and TRBJ2-2; D remains unclear. The germline V gene encodes CDR1 MGHRA and CDR2 YSYEKL. Trimming shortened V by 1 base and J by 0 bases, and 9 bases separated the two germline ends. CDR3 length equals 16 residues. The CDR3 region has the DNA TGCGCCAGCAGCCAAGCAACCGGTTCGAACACCGGGGAGCTGTTTTTT. Its translation: CASSQATGSNTGELFF.

V is TRBV9 and J is TRBJ2-7, with 7 bases identical to TRBD1. The CDR3 consists of 14 residues. After removal of 4 bases from V and 4 bases from J, the junction contained 8 bases not matched to a gene. Germline V gives CDR1 SGDLS, CDR2 YYNGEE. The CDR3 DNA sequence: TGTGCCAGCAGCCCCCCTGGCAGGGGGTACGAGCAGTACTTC. Protein: CASSPPGRGYEQYF.

The V and J genes are TRBV21-1 and TRBJ2-1; the listed D gene, TRBD1, was not tested against the DNA. TRBV21-1 is a pseudogene segment. The CDR3 has 15 amino acids. The CDR3 coding sequence is TGTGCCAGCAGTAGACAGGGAAGAGGCTGGAATGAGCAGTTCTTC. Translating it yields CASSRQGRGWNEQFF.

The chain has TRBV13 and TRBJ1-3, with D possibly TRBD1 on 5 matching bases. The CDR3 has 14 residues. Deletions cut 3 bases from V and 2 bases from J, with 8 bases between. Germline V gene sequence: CDR1 PRHDT, CDR2 FYEKMQ (reference sequence). The DNA for the CDR3 is TGTGCCAGCAGCTTGATAGGGGCTGGAAACACCATATATTTT. Translating gives CASSLIGAGNTIYF.

The CDR3 bases are TGTGCCAGCAGCGTAGAAGGGGGACAGGGGTCGGATTCACCCCTCCACTTT. It yields the protein CASSVEGGQGSDSPLHF. V is TRBV9 and J is TRBJ1-6; 10 bases align to TRBD1. Germline lookup yields CDR1 SGDLS and CDR2 YYNGEE. CDR3 length: 17 residues. The J segment lost 8 bases and the V segment lost 0 bases, leaving 8 bases of the junction unmatched.

A note on this clone: At one of its ends the junction is not consistent with the germline gene, which may arise from a read error. The chain employs TRBV9 and TRBJ2-3, with 11 bases that match TRBD2. Germline V gives CDR1 SGDLS, CDR2 YYNGEE. The CDR3 is 16 amino acids. CDR3 loop: CACSVPASGGLNTQYF. In DNA, the CDR3 is TGTGCCTGCAGCGTCCCGGCTAGCGGGGGGCTAAATACGCAGTATTTT.

As regards this clone: Different DNA sequences within this sample yield the same CDR3. This chain connects TRBV9 to TRBJ2-1, with 10 bases lining up with TRBD2. The CDR3 runs 15 residues. Per the germline V gene, CDR1 is SGDLS and CDR2 is YYNGEE. V lost 2 bases, J lost 4 bases, and 3 bases stayed unmatched. In nucleotides, the CDR3 is TGTGCCAGCAGCGTCGGACTAGCGGAATACAATGAGCAGTTCTTC. Residues: CASSVGLAEYNEQFF.

The chain employs TRBV14 and TRBJ2-6, with D hard to call. Trimming took off 0 bases at V and 0 bases at J, with 12 bases between the two ends. CDR1 and CDR2 (germline): SGHDN, FVKESK. There are 18 residues in the CDR3. CDR3 DNA sequence: TGTGCCAGCAGCCAAGATTACGACCTAGGCTCTGGGGCCAACGTCCTGACTTTC. Amino acids: CASSQDYDLGSGANVLTF.

The CDR3 bases are TGTGCCAGCAGTCCCTCCTCGGGACAGGGCCTCTACGAGCAGTACTTC. It specifies CASSPSSGQGLYEQYF. The chain is built from TRBV27 and TRBJ2-7, with 9 bases that match TRBD1. The CDR3 is 16 amino acids. Germline V gives CDR1 MNHEY, CDR2 SMNVEV (reference sequence). Trimming at V came to 5 bases and at J to 3 bases, leaving 11 bases not matched to a gene.

In its sample, this clone was seen once. The chain joins TRBV7-9 to TRBJ1-2, with D possibly being TRBD1 (5 bases). The V gene's germline CDR1 is SEHNR and CDR2 FQNEAQ (reference sequence). The V gene lost 4 bases and the J gene lost 8 bases, with 23 bases spanning the gap. The CDR3 runs 16 residues. The CDR3 region is CASSSINRDGAGGYTF. The CDR3 region has the DNA TGTGCCAGCAGCTCGATTAACCGGGACGGGGCGGGAGGCTACACCTTC.

This chain links TRBV4-2 with TRBJ2-5; 13 positions match TRBD2. This CDR3 contains 15 residues. CDR1 LGHNA and CDR2 YNFKEQ come from the germline V gene. V lost 4 bases, J lost 4 bases, and 3 bases stayed unmatched. CDR3 DNA: TGTGCCAGCAGCCCGACTAGCGGGAGGAGAGAGACCCAGTACTTC. This sequence encodes CASSPTSGRRETQYF.

The chain uses TRBV4-2 and TRBJ2-3; 7 bases match TRBD2. CDR3 length: 17 residues. The ends lost 4 bases at V and 2 bases at J; junction bases unmatched: 12. Germline CDR1 and CDR2: LGHNA and YNFKEQ. CDR3 in amino acids: CASSPQREGHFTDTQYF. CDR3 nucleotide sequence: TGTGCCAGCAGCCCCCAAAGGGAGGGGCACTTCACAGATACGCAGTATTTT.

V gene TRBV4-1 combines with J gene TRBJ2-5; 9 positions agree with TRBD2. The CDR3 totals 16 residues. J gave up 5 bases and V 0 bases, and 7 bases lay outside the gene matches. Per germline, CDR1 MGHRA and CDR2 YSYEKL. CDR3 loop: CASSQDGGGALETQYF. DNA of the CDR3: TGCGCCAGCAGCCAAGATGGCGGGGGGGCCCTGGAGACCCAGTACTTC.

In its sample, this clone was seen a few times. V gene TRBV7-3 combines with J gene TRBJ2-7; tentatively, D is TRBD2 (5 bases). This CDR3 is built from 13 residues. The germline V and J ends were trimmed by 2 bases and 2 bases, with 7 bases remaining between them. Germline CDR1 and CDR2: SGHTA and FQGTGA. The DNA for the CDR3 is TGTGCCAGCAGCTTAGGGAGAACCTACGAGCAGTACTTC. It encodes CASSLGRTYEQYF.

This sequence joins TRBV2 and TRBJ2-3, with D perhaps TRBD2 (5 bases). Germline V gives CDR1 SNHLY, CDR2 FYNNEI. Trimming pared 6 bases from V and 3 bases from J, leaving 16 bases between. CDR3 length: 15 residues. DNA for the CDR3: TGTGCCAGCAGCCTCTCGATGGGGAGAACAGATACGCAGTATTTT. This encodes CASSLSMGRTDTQYF. The full variable domain, completed using reference TRBV2 and TRBJ2-3, is EPEVTQTPSHQVTQMGQEVILRCVPISNHLYFYWYRQILGQKVEFLVSFYNNEISEKSEIFDDQFSVERPDGSNFTLKIRSTKLEDSAMYFCASSLSMGRTDTQYFGPGTRLTVL.

The chain has TRBV11-2 and TRBJ1-6; 9 bases match TRBD1. V shed 4 bases, J shed 13 bases, and the junction held 11 bases outside the gene matches. Germline values: CDR1 SGHAT, CDR2 FQNNGV. CDR3 length: 15 amino acids. The CDR3 loop reads CASSSQGAYGTPLHF. The CDR3, as DNA: TGTGCCAGCAGCTCACAGGGGGCTTATGGAACCCCCCTCCACTTT.

The CDR3 spells CASRSGMNTEAFF. The CDR3 coding sequence is TGTGCCAGCAGGTCCGGTATGAACACTGAAGCTTTCTTT. The V call is TRBV7-2, the J call TRBJ1-1; D uncertain. The length of the CDR3 is 13 residues. Looked up from germline, CDR1 is SGHTA and CDR2 is FQGNSA. V gave up 6 bases and J gave up 0 bases, with 8 bases separating them. The complete variable domain, with remaining parts taken from reference TRBV7-2 and TRBJ1-1, reads GAGVSQSPSNKVTEKGKDVELRCDPISGHTALYWYRQSLGQGLEFLIYFQGNSAPDKSGLPSDRFSAERTGGSVSTLTIQRTQQEDSAVYLCASRSGMNTEAFFGQGTRLTVV.

The rearrangement links TRBV7-3 to TRBJ2-7; TRBD1 matches 9 bases. CDR1 and CDR2 (germline): SGHTA, FQGTGA. This CDR3 spans 15 amino acids. The V and J ends lost 5 bases and 2 bases, in that order; junction bases with no gene match: 7. The CDR3 region is CASSPTGGTTYEQYF. For the CDR3, the DNA is TGTGCCAGCAGCCCCACAGGGGGCACCACCTACGAGCAGTACTTC.